This T cell receptor (beta chain) was identified during a study of T-cell reconstitution after alpha-beta-depleted transplantation in children. This clonotype came up a few times. As it was prepared, the TCRbeta library received unique molecular identifiers. In TCRdb, the PCR reads were re-called with MiXCR into one record per CDR3 protein. This table has 600,000 to 700,000 distinct CDR3 sequences, 15% to 20% appearing once. Trimming took off 0 bases at V and 4 bases at J, with 13 bases between the two ends. Germline V gives CDR1 PRHDT, CDR2 FYEKMQ (reference sequence). CDR3 length equals 15 residues.

The sequencing here drew on PBMCs from the stem cell graft donor, taken from the stem cell graft. J is TRBJ2-7 and V is TRBV13, with D unresolved. This sequence was found in a human donor who donated a stem cell graft to a child with acute myeloid leukemia. The CDR3 loop reads CASSLGGMGNYEQYF. In nucleotides, the CDR3 is TGTGCCAGCAGCTTAGGCGGCATGGGGAATTACGAGCAGTACTTC.